These 27 T cell receptor beta chains share one sample of origin, sequenced in a study of blood T cell repertoires in COVID-19. Here immunoSEQ multiplex PCR was the method, and the copy in TCRdb shows in-frame clones only, minus some. The sample shows under 200,000 clones, 80% to 90% of them seen only once. The source material was peripheral blood. The receptors were sampled from a woman aged 60-75 years who had recovered from COVID-19.

The chain has TRBV6-5 and TRBJ1-2; TRBD1 matches 7 bases. The V and J ends lost 0 bases and 2 bases, in that order; junction bases with no gene match: 3. There are 15 residues in the CDR3. Germline CDR1 and CDR2: MNHEY and SVGAGI. CDR3 bases: TGTGCCAGCAGTTACTCGTCACAGGGGAACTATGGCTACACCTTC. Protein: CASSYSSQGNYGYTF.

J is TRBJ2-2 and V is TRBV7-3; 10 positions match TRBD2. Germline-derived CDR1 and CDR2 are SGHTA and FQGTGA. CDR3 length: 13 residues. Trimming took 8 bases from V and 6 from J; bases not matched to a gene: 3. The CDR3 region is CASGTSEPGELFF. DNA for the CDR3: TGTGCCAGCGGGACTAGCGAGCCCGGGGAGCTGTTTTTT.

The chain joins TRBV5-1 to TRBJ2-1; 11 bases match TRBD1. The length of the CDR3 is 16 residues. V was pared by 4 bases and J by 8 bases, with 11 bases of the junction left unmatched. Germline loops: CDR1 SGHRS, CDR2 YFSETQ. CDR3: CASSPGAGTGGHEQFF. The CDR3 bases are TGCGCCAGCAGCCCAGGAGCCGGGACAGGGGGACATGAGCAGTTCTTC.

This chain connects TRBV4-3 to TRBJ1-2; 9 positions agree with TRBD1. The CDR3 loop spans 14 amino acids. The germline CDR1 and CDR2 sequences are LGHNA and YSLEER. The trim removed 0 bases at V and 4 bases at J, leaving 0 bases unmatched. CDR3 nucleotides: TGCGCCAGCAGCCAAGAGGGACAGGGCTATGGCTACACCTTC. Its translation is CASSQEGQGYGYTF.

The chain carries TRBV27 and TRBJ2-2; D perhaps matches TRBD2 (6 bases). The CDR3 loop spans 14 amino acids. V lost 6 bases, J lost 2 bases, and 10 bases lay in between. Germline values: CDR1 MNHEY, CDR2 SMNVEV (reference sequence). CDR3 sequence: CASRLAVNTGELFF. In DNA, the CDR3 is TGTGCCAGCAGATTAGCGGTTAACACCGGGGAGCTGTTTTTT.

In its sample, this clone was seen once. The rearrangement links TRBV4-3 to TRBJ1-2, with D hard to call. V gave up 0 bases and J gave up 4 bases, with 12 bases separating them. This CDR3 spans 15 amino acids. Germline values: CDR1 LGHNA, CDR2 YSLEER. CDR3 bases: TGCGCCAGCAGCCAAGATGAGCGAGGAACCTATGGCTACACCTTC. Translated: CASSQDERGTYGYTF.

The gene calls are TRBV3-1 (or the pseudogene TRBV3-2) and TRBJ1-1; D not certain. Germline-derived CDR1 and CDR2 are LGHDT and YNNKEL (reference sequence). The CDR3 runs to 13 residues. Trimming stripped 4 bases from V and 1 base from J, with 7 bases between. DNA of the CDR3: TGTGCCAGCAGCCTGGCCGCGAACACTGAAGCTTTCTTT. Its protein product is CASSLAANTEAFF.

This clone was detected only once. The V and J genes are TRBV19 and TRBJ1-6; D is ambiguous. V gave up 1 base and J gave up 9 bases, with 13 bases separating them. Germline V gives CDR1 LNHDA, CDR2 SQIVND (reference sequence). This CDR3 has 15 amino acids. CDR3 in DNA: TGTGCCAGTAGTATAGTCAAGGGTAGCGCTTCACCCCTCCACTTT. Protein sequence: CASSIVKGSASPLHF.

The V and J genes are TRBV18 and TRBJ2-3; D remains ambiguous. This CDR3 contains 13 residues. The germline CDR1 and CDR2 sequences are KGHSH and LQKENI. The ends were cut back, 4 bases at V and 6 bases at J, with 11 bases in the middle. Written as DNA, the CDR3 is TGTGCCAGCTCACGAAACCACGGGGATACGCAGTATTTT. Encoded protein: CASSRNHGDTQYF.

The genes are TRBV2 and TRBJ2-3; 8 bases line up with TRBD1. CDR3 length: 15 residues. The V gene's germline CDR1 is SNHLY and CDR2 FYNNEI. V was clipped by 2 bases and J by 1 base; unmatched bases: 2. CDR3 loop: CASSERGQGTDTQYF. The DNA of the CDR3 is TGTGCCAGCAGTGAACGGGGACAGGGCACAGATACGCAGTATTTT.

V gene TRBV29-1 combines with J gene TRBJ2-3, with TRBD2 as a possible D gene (7 bases). This CDR3 contains 15 residues. V gave up 7 bases and J gave up 0 bases, with 17 bases separating them. Germline V gene data show CDR1 as SQVTM and CDR2 as ANQGSEA. CDR3 protein: CSGRRGGPSTDTQYF. CDR3 sequence (DNA): TGCAGCGGGCGTAGGGGGGGGCCAAGCACAGATACGCAGTATTTT.

The table lists this clone with a few counts. Here the CDR3 reads CARSDRTVTDTQYF. The CDR3, as DNA: TGTGCCAGATCGGACAGAACGGTAACAGATACGCAGTATTTT. The V and J genes are TRBV27 and TRBJ2-3; maybe TRBD1 (6 bases). Trimming shortened V by 9 bases and J by 3 bases, and 16 bases separated the two germline ends. Germline CDR1 reads MNHEY; CDR2 reads SMNVEV (reference sequence). This CDR3 is 14 amino acids long.

V usage is TRBV7-9 and J usage is TRBJ1-1, with no clear D. Trimming removed 6 bases from V and 3 bases from J, with 17 bases in between. In germline, CDR1 is SEHNR, CDR2 FQNEAQ (reference sequence). The CDR3 is 15 amino acids. The CDR3 here is CASSQQVSRDTEAFF. CDR3 bases: TGTGCCAGCAGTCAGCAGGTCTCGAGGGACACTGAAGCTTTCTTT.

This chain uses TRBV7-8 with TRBJ1-2; 10 bases are a match to TRBD1. The CDR3 spans 18 residues. Per the germline V gene, CDR1 is SGHVS and CDR2 is FQNEAQ. The J segment lost 1 base and the V segment lost 3 bases, leaving 11 bases of the junction unmatched. The CDR3 is CASSFGLGQGIHNYGYTF. The CDR3 nucleotides are TGTGCCAGCAGCTTCGGATTGGGACAGGGGATACATAACTATGGCTACACCTTC.

This clone has just one count. The chain has TRBV19 and TRBJ2-7, with a tentative D call TRBD2 (7 bases). Germline V CDR1 and CDR2: LNHDA, SQIVND (reference sequence). V was clipped by 3 bases and J by 5 bases, with 14 bases between them. The CDR3 consists of 14 residues. The CDR3 loop reads CASSIGGRIDEQYF. The CDR3 bases are TGTGCCAGTAGTATCGGGGGGCGAATCGACGAGCAGTACTTC.

The chain links TRBV29-1 to TRBJ1-2; TRBD1 matches 7 bases. The CDR3 length is 16 residues. V gave up 0 bases and J gave up 8 bases; unmatched junction bases: 15. Germline V lookup: CDR1 SQVTM, CDR2 ANQGSEA. The CDR3 region has the DNA TGCAGCGTTGAAGATCCTCGAATTGACAGGGCACGCGGCTACACCTTC. It translates to CSVEDPRIDRARGYTF.

The chain recombines TRBV5-4 with TRBJ2-7; TRBD2 aligns across 12 bases. From germline, CDR1 is SGHNT and CDR2 YYREEE (reference sequence). V lost 5 bases to trimming and J lost 7 bases; unmatched junction nucleotides: 4. The CDR3 is made up of 13 amino acids. CDR3 coding DNA: TGTGCCAGCAGACCCGGACTAGCGGGAGAGCAGTACTTC. Its translation is CASRPGLAGEQYF.

The V call is TRBV19, the J call TRBJ1-2; D possibly corresponds to TRBD1 (6 bases). This CDR3 is 14 amino acids long. Germline lookup yields CDR1 LNHDA and CDR2 SQIVND (reference sequence). Between the trimmed V and J ends, which lost 5 bases and 8 bases, there was a span of 18 bases. The CDR3 spells CASSPLTGLRGYTF. CDR3 bases: TGTGCCAGTAGTCCTTTGACAGGCCTCAGGGGCTACACCTTC.

The chain uses TRBV19 and TRBJ1-6; D is unclear. The CDR3 length is 12 residues. CDR1 LNHDA and CDR2 SQIVND come from the germline V gene (reference sequence). Trimming shortened V by 5 bases and J by 10 bases, and 9 bases separated the two germline ends. The CDR3 sequence: CASSGGNSPLHF. CDR3 DNA sequence: TGTGCCAGTAGTGGAGGGAACTCACCCCTCCACTTT.

The gene calls are TRBV4-1 and TRBJ1-1, with 11 bases that match TRBD1. The CDR3 consists of 15 residues. The V and J ends lost 4 bases and 3 bases, in that order; junction bases with no gene match: 4. Germline CDR1 MGHRA, CDR2 YSYEKL. CDR3 residues: CASSRGQGADTEAFF. The CDR3 DNA reads as TGCGCCAGCAGCCGAGGACAGGGGGCTGACACTGAAGCTTTCTTT.

The chain is built from TRBV4-3 and TRBJ2-6; D is perhaps TRBD2 (6 bases). Trimming removed 8 bases from V and 2 bases from J, with 10 bases in between. Germline V gene data show CDR1 as LGHNA and CDR2 as YSLEER. The CDR3 has 14 amino acids. DNA for the CDR3: TGCGCCAGCCAGCCGGGGGCTGGGGCCAACGTCCTGACTTTC. Translation: CASQPGAGANVLTF.

This clone was detected only once. This chain joins TRBV7-9 and TRBJ1-2; possible D gene TRBD1, 6 bases. Per the germline V gene, CDR1 is SEHNR and CDR2 is FQNEAQ (reference sequence). V was pared by 2 bases and J by 0 bases, with 7 bases between. This CDR3 is built from 14 residues. CDR3 protein: CASSLQGPNYGYTF. As DNA, the CDR3 is TGTGCCAGCAGCTTACAGGGGCCTAACTATGGCTACACCTTC.

This clone turned up a few times. This chain connects TRBV6-6 to TRBJ2-1; 8 bases fit TRBD2. V shed 7 bases and J 15 bases; nucleotides not matched to a gene: 14. The CDR3 has 13 residues. The germline V gene encodes CDR1 MNHNY and CDR2 SVGAGI (reference sequence). CDR3 sequence reads: CASTPGGPLVPFF. The CDR3 coding sequence is TGTGCCAGCACCCCGGGGGGGCCCCTCGTACCGTTCTTC.

V is TRBV5-5 and J is TRBJ1-4, with TRBD1 identical over 7 bases. The CDR3 runs to 16 residues. Germline lookup yields CDR1 SGHKS and CDR2 YYEKEE (reference sequence). V shed 4 bases and J 13 bases; nucleotides not matched to a gene: 19. The CDR3 DNA reads TGTGCCAGCAGCACTACATTACAGGGGACTCCGAAAGCACTGTTTTTT. It codes for CASSTTLQGTPKALFF.

The rearrangement uses TRBV19 and TRBJ1-5; TRBD1 aligns across 9 bases. The CDR3 loop spans 15 amino acids. Germline V CDR1 and CDR2: LNHDA, SQIVND (reference sequence). V was pared by 10 bases and J by 1 base, with 8 bases of the junction left unmatched. The CDR3 protein is CATNPTGGSNQPQHF. Here the CDR3 DNA reads TGTGCCACAAATCCCACAGGGGGCAGCAATCAGCCCCAGCATTTT.

This clone was seen a few times. The rearrangement uses TRBV2 and TRBJ1-1; 7 bases line up with TRBD1. V lost 7 bases to trimming and J lost 0 bases; unmatched junction nucleotides: 2. The germline V gene has CDR1 SNHLY and CDR2 FYNNEI. The CDR3 extends over 13 amino acids. In nucleotides, the CDR3 is TGTGCCAGCAAGGGACAGTTGAACACTGAAGCTTTCTTT. It yields the protein CASKGQLNTEAFF. Supplemented by reference TRBV2 and TRBJ1-1, the full variable domain reads EPEVTQTPSHQVTQMGQEVILRCVPISNHLYFYWYRQILGQKVEFLVSFYNNEISEKSEIFDDQFSVERPDGSNFTLKIRSTKLEDSAMYFCASKGQLNTEAFFGQGTRLTVV.

The chain uses TRBV24-1 and TRBJ2-1; 9 bases are shared with TRBD2. Germline V gives CDR1 KGHDR, CDR2 SFDVKD. The J segment lost 7 bases and the V segment lost 4 bases, leaving 10 bases of the junction unmatched. The CDR3 has 16 residues. CDR3 nucleotide sequence: TGTGCCACCAGTGACCCGGGACTAGCCGGCGGGAATGAGCAGTTCTTC. Residues: CATSDPGLAGGNEQFF.